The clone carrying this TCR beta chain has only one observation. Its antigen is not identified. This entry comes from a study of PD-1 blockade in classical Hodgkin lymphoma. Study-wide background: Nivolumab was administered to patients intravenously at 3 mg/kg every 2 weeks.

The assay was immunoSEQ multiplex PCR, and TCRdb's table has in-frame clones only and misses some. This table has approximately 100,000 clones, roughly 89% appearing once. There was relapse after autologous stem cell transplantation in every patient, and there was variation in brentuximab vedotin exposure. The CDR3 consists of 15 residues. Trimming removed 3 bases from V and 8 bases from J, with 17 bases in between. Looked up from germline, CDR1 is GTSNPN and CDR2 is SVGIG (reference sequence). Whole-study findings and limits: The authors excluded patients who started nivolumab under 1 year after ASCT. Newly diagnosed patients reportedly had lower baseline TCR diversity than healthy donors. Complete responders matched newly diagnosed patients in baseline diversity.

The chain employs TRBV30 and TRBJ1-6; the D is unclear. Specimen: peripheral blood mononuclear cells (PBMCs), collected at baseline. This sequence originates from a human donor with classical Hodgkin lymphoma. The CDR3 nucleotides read TGTGCCTGGAGGGGATACTCTAATAATGATTCACCCCTCCACTTT. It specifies CAWRGYSNNDSPLHF.